This T cell receptor (beta chain) was recorded in a study of T cells in Graves' hyperthyroidism and ophthalmopathy (dated by TCRdb to 2018 to 2020). At the level of the whole study: Peripheral blood samples were taken at initial diagnosis, before any treatment was given. A discovery cohort of roughly 100 patients, roughly 40 with Graves' ophthalmopathy and approximately 57 with stable Graves' hyperthyroidism, was used to find distinguishing TCR V-J signatures. An independent validation cohort of under 20 hyperthyroidism patients and more than 15 patients who later progressed to ophthalmopathy tested prospective prediction of ophthalmopathy. The 100 or so discovery patients were divided at random into training and test sets in a 7:3 ratio. In several Graves' hyperthyroidism patients, the study also compared T-cell repertoires from thyroid tissue with T-cell repertoires from blood. After sampling, hyperthyroidism patients received methimazole starting at 30 mg daily, and ophthalmopathy patients received high-dose intravenous methylprednisolone. The paper describes TCR Vbeta CDR3 sequencing of 135 peripheral blood samples, made up of roughly 45 ophthalmopathy patients, 70 to 80 hyperthyroidism patients and about 17 progressor patients.

Amplification of TCR beta CDR3 regions was carried out from RNA transcripts. For the first round of RT-PCR on the TCR CDR3, the HTBI primer set was used together with the Qiagen OneStep RT-PCR kit. Libraries were constructed in a second round of multiplex PCR, after which size selection and purification were carried out. Sequencing of the libraries was done on an Illumina HiSeq2000 using paired-end 100 bp reads. The source study handled its data this way. Raw data were processed with SOAPnuke, discarding reads with adapters, uncalled bases, mean Phred below 15, or no exact constant-primer or identifier match. COPE v1.2.5 was used to merge the high-quality paired reads, and each unique nucleotide sequence was defined as a clonotype. MiTCR v1.1 was used to align the clonotypes against IMGT TRBV, TRBD and TRBJ reference segments. The analysis was restricted to V-J combinations with a frequency above 0.0001, which together covered 99% to 99.2% of the repertoires. A TCS score was defined as the ratio of F50 (clonal expansion) to E x V (chaos), with BLOSUM62-based TCRdist applied between CDR3 peptides within each V-J. Welch's t-statistics and random forest reduced roughly 530 V-J features to some 14, which were used in a naive Bayes classifier (R e1071). The raw public reads went through TCRdb reprocessing: fastp at Q25, MiXCR clone calling, in-frame beta chains kept. Rows matching on CDR3 protein sequence are summarized as one entry with the most common DNA and genes. The V and J calls here are based on TCRdb, not the publication. The sample profile shows 660,000 or so distinct CDR3 sequences; roughly 20% of them were found once. Clones ranked in the top ten supply around a third of the sample.

The V end gives up 5 bases and the J end 1 base, leaving 6 bases in the junction not matched to a gene. CDR1 and CDR2, per the germline V gene (reference sequence), are SEHNR and FQNEAQ. The CDR3 numbers 16 residues from cysteine through phenylalanine. Here the CDR3 DNA is all that survives: 48 bases in frame from base 1. Ophthalmopathy patients had moderately to severely active disease, Clinical Activity Score of at least 3, NOSPECS grade of at least 4, and duration under 3 months. Any patient with an uncontrolled infection, another autoimmune disease, pregnancy or lactation was excluded. Diagnoses were established on the basis of clinical symptoms, serum thyroxine and TRAb, thyroid ultrasound, and orbital computed tomography. PBMCs were separated from around 9.1 ml of fresh peripheral blood using Ficoll-Paque density gradient centrifugation. Total RNA was extracted using Trizol reagent, and RNA quality was assessed on an Agilent 2100 Bioanalyzer.

This clonotype was seen a handful of times. There is no known antigen for this receptor. The sample holds no much larger clone one base away, and base qualities are not on file. Overall study outcomes, separate from this receptor: Most expanded thyroid clonotypes (frequency above 0.001) were also detected in blood, a finding suggesting that blood repertoires may reflect thyroid immune responses. Sample size was not statistically predetermined, and investigators were not blinded to group allocation. In cross-validation, a model built on a 13 V-J signature told ophthalmopathy apart from stable hyperthyroidism with 85% to 90% sensitivity and approximately 81% specificity, and in testing the same model reached 80%/75%. In validation, the model predicted progression to ophthalmopathy with just under 71% sensitivity and about 73% specificity, a median of approximately 6.5 months before onset.

The chain employs TRBV7-9 and TRBJ2-4, and 9 bases in between align with TRBD1. The sample comprised blood. The TCR sequence derives from a man younger than 45 with Graves' ophthalmopathy. CDR3 sequence: CASSPRTGVAKNIQYF. The DNA reads TGTGCCAGCAGCCCCCGGACAGGGGTGGCCAAAAACATTCAGTACTTC.